Given below is one T cell receptor beta chain in context. Before being chosen for sequencing, patients had shown CD8+CD57+ cell expansion by flow cytometry. TCR beta VDJ combinations and CDR3 sequences were profiled from genomic DNA. TCRdb re-derived calls from the reads in MiXCR, one entry per CDR3 protein. The profile shows under 350,000 distinct CDR3 sequences, around three fifths of them singletons. This record comes from a study of CD8+CD57+ T cells in acquired aplastic anemia. The CDR3 length is 16 residues. With V trimmed by 3 bases and J by 7 bases, 6 bases remained unmatched. Germline V gene lookup returns CDR1 LNHNV and CDR2 YYDKDF (reference sequence).

Sequences were obtained from sorted CD4+, CD8+, or CD8+CD57+ T cells (not recorded which) from PBMCs. The TCR originated in a human donor with aplastic anemia. The chain employs TRBV15 and TRBJ2-1; 13 bases are a match to TRBD2. The CDR3: CATSSLGLAGLNEQFF. Here the CDR3 DNA reads TGTGCCACCAGCAGTTTGGGACTAGCGGGGTTGAATGAGCAGTTCTTC.